This T cell receptor (beta chain) was sequenced during a study of T-cell memory formation after mild COVID-19. In TCRdb, the 5' RACE reads were re-called with MiXCR into one record per CDR3 protein. Among under 400,000 distinct CDR3 sequences listed, under 30% were seen once. CDR1 and CDR2 (germline): SGHKS, YYEKEE (reference sequence). The V end was cut by 3 bases, the J end by 4 bases, with 16 bases between. CDR3 size: 16 residues. The chain combines TRBV5-5 with TRBJ2-2; the D call may be TRBD1 or TRBD2 (5 bases each). Material for sequencing was PBMCs or a T cell subset sorted from them (not recorded which). This TCR came from an adult woman who had mild COVID-19 (a few samples of this study predate the infection). Cell type and time point are not known. The CDR3 region is CASSWTVMQGTGELFF. The CDR3 DNA reads as TGTGCCAGCAGCTGGACTGTGATGCAGGGCACCGGGGAGCTGTTTTTT.